Sequencing of this T cell receptor (beta chain) was carried out in a study of T cell clones after liver transplantation. This clone has more than one count but fewer than ten. Clones were sequenced by immunoSEQ multiplex PCR, and TCRdb holds only the in-frame ones, with some missing. This sample yields about 85,000 clones, of which roughly 82% are seen a single time; roughly 0.44% belongs to the top ten. The CDR3 loop spans 11 amino acids. In germline, CDR1 is SNHLY, CDR2 FYNNEI. The V end lost 6 bases, the J end lost 0 bases, and 3 bases lay between the germline ends. V usage is TRBV2 and J usage is TRBJ2-7; D unclear. This clonotype was sampled from a human patient who received a liver transplant. These T cells may partly come from the graft donor. Material: CD4+ T cells from blood, obtained roughly 3.5 years after liver transplant. CDR3 nucleotide sequence: TGTGCCAGCAGGGTCTCCTACGAGCAGTACTTC. This codes for CASRVSYEQYF.